Shown below are 10 T cell receptor beta chains from a single sample sequenced in a study of blood T cell repertoires in COVID-19. The table came from immunoSEQ multiplex PCR; TCRdb's copy has only in-frame clones and leaves some out. The sample yields 200,000 to 300,000 clones, around 87% seen once. The sample taken for sequencing was peripheral blood. The receptors here all came from a woman aged 55-75 years with COVID-19, enrolled during active disease.

This chain uses TRBV28 with TRBJ1-5, with D perhaps matching TRBD1 (5 bases). Looked up from germline, CDR1 is MDHEN and CDR2 is SYDVKM. V was shortened by 7 bases and J by 4 bases, with 17 bases between the two germline ends. The CDR3 loop spans 15 amino acids. The CDR3 DNA reads TGTGCCAGCACCCTATTCAGGGCTAGGAATCAGCCCCAGCATTTT. It is translated as CASTLFRARNQPQHF.

J is TRBJ1-1 and V is TRBV5-1, with TRBD1 matching over 8 bases. Per germline, CDR1 SGHRS and CDR2 YFSETQ. This CDR3 has 16 residues. The junction had 10 bases not matched to a gene; V was cut back by 2 bases and J by 4 bases. CDR3 in DNA: TGCGCCAGCAGCTTAACCCCCAGGGGGCTCGGCACTGAAGCTTTCTTT. Encoded protein: CASSLTPRGLGTEAFF.

This clone was detected only once. The gene calls are TRBV15 and TRBJ2-3; TRBD2 agrees at 12 bases. V shed 0 bases and J 4 bases; nucleotides not matched to a gene: 11. The CDR3 is made up of 19 amino acids. CDR1 is LNHNV, CDR2 YYDKDF, per germline (reference sequence). For the CDR3, the DNA is TGTGCCACCAGCAGAGATGCCACCCTAGCGGGAGGGCCGTCAGATACGCAGTATTTT. Its protein is CATSRDATLAGGPSDTQYF.

J is TRBJ2-3 and V is TRBV5-1, with 7 bases matching TRBD2. Germline trimming cut 7 bases from V and 0 bases from J; bases unmatched to any gene: 5. Per the germline V gene, CDR1 is SGHRS and CDR2 is YFSETQ. The CDR3 sequence is 14 residues long. The CDR3 DNA is TGCGCCAGCGGGGAGGGGTCCAGCACAGATACGCAGTATTTT. Translation gives CASGEGSSTDTQYF.

This rearrangement joins TRBV28 to TRBJ1-6, with TRBD1 matching over 7 bases. With V trimmed by 7 bases and J by 6 bases, 6 bases remained unmatched. This CDR3 has 14 amino acids. Germline CDR1 reads MDHEN; CDR2 reads SYDVKM. The CDR3 DNA is TGTGCCAGCACCGAGGGACAGAGTAATTCACCCCTCCACTTT. Amino acid sequence: CASTEGQSNSPLHF.

The chain links TRBV7-9 to TRBJ2-5; TRBD1 is a possible D gene (6 bases). The CDR3 has 15 amino acids. Trimming cost V 4 bases and J 2 bases, with 14 bases left between them. CDR1 and CDR2 from the germline V gene are SEHNR and FQNEAQ (reference sequence). The CDR3 protein is CASSSPDRVQETQYF. The CDR3 coding sequence is TGTGCCAGCAGCTCCCCGGACAGAGTACAAGAGACCCAGTACTTC. Supplemented by reference TRBV7-9 and TRBJ2-5, the full variable domain reads DTGVSQNPRHKITKRGQNVTFRCDPISEHNRLYWYRQTLGQGPEFLTYFQNEAQLEKSRLLSDRFSAERPKGSFSTLEIQRTEQGDSAMYLCASSSPDRVQETQYFGPGTRLLVL.

V and J are TRBV19 and TRBJ1-1, with 10 bases that match TRBD1. CDR1 and CDR2 from the germline V gene are LNHDA and SQIVND (reference sequence). With V trimmed by 6 bases and J by 4 bases, 5 bases remained unmatched. This CDR3 contains 14 residues. In nucleotides, the CDR3 is TGTGCCAGTAGGACAGGGGGCTCGGGCACTGAAGCTTTCTTT. As protein: CASRTGGSGTEAFF.

The rearrangement joins TRBV2 to TRBJ2-1, with D unresolved. CDR1 and CDR2 from the germline V gene are SNHLY and FYNNEI. V was pared by 6 bases and J by 7 bases, with 19 bases between. This CDR3 has 15 residues. The CDR3 bases are TGTGCCAGCAGCCCCACATCATTCGACGGGAATGAGCAGTTCTTC. It is translated as CASSPTSFDGNEQFF.

CDR3 sequence (DNA): TGCGCCAGCAGCTCCCAGGGCCCGACAGATACGCAGTATTTT. This codes for CASSSQGPTDTQYF. This chain uses TRBV5-1 with TRBJ2-3, with a weak D call TRBD1 (5 bases). Trimming shortened V by 3 bases and J by 3 bases, and 11 bases separated the two germline ends. Germline loops: CDR1 SGHRS, CDR2 YFSETQ. CDR3 length equals 14 residues.

DNA of the CDR3: TGTGCCAGCAGTTTGAAGGGGCCAACTGAAGCTTTCTTT. Translation: CASSLKGPTEAFF. This chain connects TRBV12-3 or TRBV12-4 to TRBJ1-1; D might be TRBD1 (5 bases). Between the trimmed V and J ends, which lost 3 bases and 5 bases, there was a span of 10 bases. The CDR3 contains 13 residues.